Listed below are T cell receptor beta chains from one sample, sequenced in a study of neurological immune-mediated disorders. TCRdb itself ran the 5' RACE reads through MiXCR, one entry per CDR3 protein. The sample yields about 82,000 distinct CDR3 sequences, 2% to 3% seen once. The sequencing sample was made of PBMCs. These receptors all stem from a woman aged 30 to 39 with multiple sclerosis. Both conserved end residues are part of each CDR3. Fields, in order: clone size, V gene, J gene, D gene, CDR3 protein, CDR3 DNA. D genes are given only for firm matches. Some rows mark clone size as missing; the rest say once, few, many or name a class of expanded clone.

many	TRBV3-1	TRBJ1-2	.	CASSSSIRYGYTF	TGTGCCAGCAGTTCTTCTATCCGGTATGGCTACACCTTC
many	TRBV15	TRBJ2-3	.	CATSKDPASTDTQYF	TGTGCCACCAGCAAAGATCCAGCTAGCACAGATACGCAGTATTTT
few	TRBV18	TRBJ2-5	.	CASSQRETQYF	TGTGCCAGCTCACAACGAGAGACCCAGTACTTC
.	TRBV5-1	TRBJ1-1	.	CASSIRGKLSLNTEAFF	TGCGCCAGCAGCATACGGGGCAAGCTGAGCTTGAACACTGAAGCTTTCTTT
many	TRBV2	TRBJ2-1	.	CAIPGGERELGEQFF	TGTGCCATACCAGGGGGGGAGCGGGAGCTAGGTGAGCAGTTCTTC
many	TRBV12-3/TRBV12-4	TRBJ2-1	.	CASSLFLAGNEQFF	TGTGCCAGCAGTTTATTTCTAGCAGGCAATGAGCAGTTCTTC
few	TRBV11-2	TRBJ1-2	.	CASSRTQGSGGYTF	TGTGCCAGCAGTCGAACCCAGGGGTCCGGTGGCTACACCTTC
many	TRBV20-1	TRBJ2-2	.	CSATQGLAGELFF	TGCAGTGCTACTCAGGGACTTGCGGGGGAGCTGTTTTTT
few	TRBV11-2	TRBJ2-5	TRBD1	CASSQQGAGETQYF	TGTGCCAGCAGCCAACAGGGGGCCGGGGAGACCCAGTACTTC
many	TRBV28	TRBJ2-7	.	CASSFIGFDSGQYF	TGTGCCAGCAGTTTTATCGGTTTTGATTCTGGGCAGTACTTC
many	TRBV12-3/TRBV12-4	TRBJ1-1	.	CASSFEGVPKAFF	TGTGCCAGCAGTTTTGAGGGGGTCCCGAAAGCTTTCTTT
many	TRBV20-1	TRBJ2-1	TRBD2	CSAPLAGEANEQFF	TGCAGTGCTCCACTAGCGGGAGAGGCTAATGAGCAGTTCTTC
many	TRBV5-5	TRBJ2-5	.	CASSFIWDTQETQYF	TGTGCCAGCAGCTTCATTTGGGACACCCAAGAGACCCAGTACTTC
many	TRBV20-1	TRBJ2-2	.	CSAKAPSTGELFF	TGCAGTGCTAAGGCGCCCAGCACCGGGGAGCTGTTTTTT
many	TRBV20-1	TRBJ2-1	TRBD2	CSAIPGLAGLSSSYNEQFF	TGCAGTGCGATTCCGGGACTAGCGGGCCTGTCAAGCTCCTACAATGAGCAGTTCTTC
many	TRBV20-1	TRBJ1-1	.	CSASFDLNTEAFF	TGCAGTGCTAGTTTCGACCTGAACACTGAAGCTTTCTTT
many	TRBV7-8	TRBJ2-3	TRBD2	CASSLGLAGENTQYF	TGTGCCAGCAGCCTGGGACTAGCGGGAGAAAATACGCAGTATTTT
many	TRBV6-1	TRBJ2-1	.	CASSGLGPYNEQFF	TGTGCCAGCAGTGGACTTGGCCCTTACAATGAGCAGTTCTTC
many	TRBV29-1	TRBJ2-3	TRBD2	CSVLGLDADTQYF	TGCAGCGTTCTGGGACTAGACGCCGATACGCAGTATTTT
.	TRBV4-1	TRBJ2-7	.	CASSQVGRGHEQYF	TGCGCCAGCAGCCAAGTAGGGAGAGGTCACGAGCAGTACTTC
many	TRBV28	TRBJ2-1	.	CASSSSWREQFF	TGTGCCAGCAGTTCCTCTTGGCGGGAGCAGTTCTTC
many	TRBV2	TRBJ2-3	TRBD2	CASSPSGDTQYF	TGTGCCAGCAGTCCTAGCGGCGATACGCAGTATTTT
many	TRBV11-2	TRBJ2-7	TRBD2	CASSPTSGTSYEQYF	TGTGCCAGCAGCCCGACTAGCGGGACTTCCTACGAGCAGTACTTC
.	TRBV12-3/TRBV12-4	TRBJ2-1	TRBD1	CASRTTGGSSYNEQFF	TGTGCCAGCAGGACGACAGGGGGGAGCTCCTACAATGAGCAGTTCTTC
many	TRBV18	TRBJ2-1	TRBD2	CASSPPLTSGNFYEQFF	TGTGCCAGCTCACCACCTCTGACTAGCGGGAATTTTTATGAGCAGTTCTTC
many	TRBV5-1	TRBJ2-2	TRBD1	CASSFRQGDGELFF	TGCGCCAGCAGCTTCCGACAGGGAGACGGGGAGCTGTTTTTT
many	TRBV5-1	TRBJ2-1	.	CASSRGGGNNEQFF	TGCGCCAGCAGCCGGGGCGGCGGGAACAATGAGCAGTTCTTC
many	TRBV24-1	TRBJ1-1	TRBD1	CATSEGQGIGEAFF	TGTGCCACCAGTGAAGGACAGGGAATCGGTGAAGCTTTCTTT
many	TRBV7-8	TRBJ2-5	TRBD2	CASSLGGTSGRAQETQYF	TGTGCCAGCAGCTTAGGAGGGACTAGCGGGAGGGCCCAAGAGACCCAGTACTTC
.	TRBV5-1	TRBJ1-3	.	CASSPHVADISGKNIYF	TGCGCCAGCAGCCCTCATGTGGCAGACATCTCTGGAAAAAACATATATTTT
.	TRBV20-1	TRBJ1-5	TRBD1	CSARAGDSLWNQPQNF	TGCAGTGCTAGAGCTGGGGACAGCCTCTGGAATCAGCCCCAGAATTTT
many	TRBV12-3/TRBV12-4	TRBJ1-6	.	CASSFGGDNSPLHF	TGTGCCAGCAGTTTCGGGGGGGACAATTCACCCCTCCACTTT
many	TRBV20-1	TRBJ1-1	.	CSARAWGLSTEAFF	TGCAGTGCTAGAGCCTGGGGTCTTTCCACTGAAGCTTTCTTT
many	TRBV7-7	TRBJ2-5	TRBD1	CASSHRQGIQETQYF	TGTGCCAGCAGCCACCGACAGGGAATCCAAGAGACCCAGTACTTC
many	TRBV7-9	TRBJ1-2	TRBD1	CASSGEDRNYGYTF	TGTGCCAGCAGTGGGGAGGACAGGAACTATGGCTACACCTTC
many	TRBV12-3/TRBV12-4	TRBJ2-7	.	CASSLNPQPTYEQYF	TGTGCCAGCAGTTTAAACCCACAGCCCACCTACGAGCAGTACTTC
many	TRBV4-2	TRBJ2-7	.	CASSQGGGLTYEQYF	TGTGCCAGCAGCCAAGGAGGCGGGTTGACCTACGAGCAGTACTTC
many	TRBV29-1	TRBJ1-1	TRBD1	CSGGTGSPEAFF	TGCAGCGGAGGGACAGGGAGCCCTGAAGCTTTCTTT
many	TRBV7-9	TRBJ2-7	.	CASSPSAAPYEQYF	TGTGCCAGCAGCCCTTCAGCGGCACCTTACGAGCAGTACTTC
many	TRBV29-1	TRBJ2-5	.	CSVDTRGGETQYF	TGCAGCGTTGATACCAGGGGAGGAGAGACCCAGTACTTC
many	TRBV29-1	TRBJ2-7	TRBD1	CSVLPRDRGYEQYF	TGCAGCGTTCTTCCTAGGGACAGGGGCTACGAGCAGTACTTC